Each of the 14 T cell receptor beta chains below was sequenced from the same sample in a study of T cell repertoires in cytomegalovirus infection. These receptors' targets are unknown. TCRdb independently ran MiXCR on the reads; one entry per CDR3 protein. The table records 300,000 to 400,000 distinct CDR3 sequences, 25% to 30% of them present only once. The sequencing used cultured PBMCs, collected from culture after CMV antigen stimulation. The receptors stem from a human donor in good health (CMV status not recorded). Some clones in this sample may be carry-over from other donors' samples.

The sample holds a few counts of this clonotype. V usage is TRBV18 and J usage is TRBJ2-2; the D gene could be TRBD1 or TRBD2 (5 bases each). This CDR3 region has 16 residues. In germline, CDR1 is KGHSH, CDR2 LQKENI. The V gene lost 0 bases and the J gene lost 6 bases, with 14 bases spanning the gap. CDR3 coding DNA: TGTGCCAGCTCACCACCGGGACGGAGTCCCTCCGGGGAGCTGTTTTTT. Translation gives CASSPPGRSPSGELFF.

The table lists this clonotype with a count of one. The gene calls are TRBV6-1 and TRBJ1-5; D not certain. The germline CDR1 and CDR2 sequences are MNHNS and SASEGT. This CDR3 has 13 amino acids. The V end was cut by 4 bases, the J end by 0 bases, with 4 bases between. This CDR3 reads CASSAGSNQPQHF. In DNA form, the CDR3 reads TGTGCCAGCAGTGCAGGTAGCAATCAGCCCCAGCATTTT.

The DNA for the CDR3 is TGCAGTGCTGCGGCCAATCAGCCCCAGCATTTT. Translating gives CSAAANQPQHF. The J gene is TRBJ1-5, the V gene TRBV20-1; D remains ambiguous. Germline V gene data show CDR1 as DFQATT and CDR2 as SNEGSKA (reference sequence). Trimming removed 5 bases at V and 3 bases at J, with 5 bases between. The CDR3 consists of 11 residues.

This clonotype turned up a few times. The genes are TRBV9 and TRBJ1-5; 10 bases align to TRBD1. CDR1 and CDR2 from the germline V gene are SGDLS and YYNGEE. V was pared by 3 bases and J by 4 bases, with 4 bases of the junction left unmatched. This CDR3 is built from 15 residues. The CDR3 DNA reads TGTGCCAGCAGCGCGACAGGGGGCAAGAATCAGCCCCAGCATTTT. Its translation: CASSATGGKNQPQHF.

This rearrangement joins TRBV20-1 to TRBJ1-4; D may be TRBD1 (5 bases). Germline V lookup: CDR1 DFQATT, CDR2 SNEGSKA (reference sequence). V was pared by 1 base and J by 5 bases, with 11 bases between. The CDR3 spans 14 residues. CDR3 DNA sequence: TGCAGTGCTAGAGGGAACAGGAGAAATGAAAAACTGTTTTTT. Translation gives CSARGNRRNEKLFF.

This clonotype was picked up a small number of times. The rearrangement joins TRBV28 to TRBJ1-1; D is possibly TRBD1 (5 bases). Trimming stripped 4 bases from V and 7 bases from J, with 10 bases between. Germline CDR1 and CDR2: MDHEN and SYDVKM. The CDR3 sequence is 12 residues long. CDR3 region: CASSSYGGEAFF. The CDR3 DNA follows: TGTGCCAGCAGTTCTTACGGGGGTGAAGCTTTCTTT.

This clonotype was recorded a few times. The J gene is TRBJ1-5, the V gene TRBV2; TRBD1 is a possible D gene (6 bases). This CDR3 comprises 16 residues. Trimming cost V 0 bases and J 3 bases, with 12 bases left between them. Germline assignment: CDR1 SNHLY and CDR2 FYNNEI. The CDR3 DNA follows: TGTGCCAGCAGTGAAGCGCTGGGGGGCACCAATCAGCCCCAGCATTTT. This encodes CASSEALGGTNQPQHF.

The V call is TRBV12-3 or TRBV12-4, the J call TRBJ1-5; D is unclear. The CDR3 is 15 amino acids. The germline V and J ends were trimmed by 5 bases and 0 bases, with 11 bases remaining between them. For the CDR3, the DNA is TGTGCCAGCAGTCCTTACGGGGTTAGCAATCAGCCCCAGCATTTT. This translates into CASSPYGVSNQPQHF.

This clonotype was seen more than once but under ten times. The V and J genes are TRBV7-9 and TRBJ2-7; D remains unclear. The CDR3 is 12 amino acids. Germline CDR1 SEHNR, CDR2 FQNEAQ (reference sequence). Trimming removed 2 bases from V and 5 bases from J, with 7 bases in between. The CDR3 loop is CASSLRANEQYF. The CDR3, as DNA: TGTGCCAGCAGCTTAAGGGCCAACGAGCAGTACTTC.

The chain carries TRBV6-2 or TRBV6-3 and TRBJ1-5; D gene unclear. Between the trimmed V and J ends, which lost 7 bases and 0 bases, there was a span of 7 bases. The germline V gene encodes CDR1 MNHEY and CDR2 SVGEGT. CDR3 length: 13 amino acids. The CDR3 nucleotides read TGTGCCAGCACCCATCATAGCAATCAGCCCCAGCATTTT. Protein: CASTHHSNQPQHF.

This clonotype has ten or more counts. V is TRBV4-2 and J is TRBJ2-5, with TRBD2 matching 8 bases. V shed 2 bases and J 5 bases; nucleotides not matched to a gene: 7. The germline V gene encodes CDR1 LGHNA and CDR2 YNFKEQ. The CDR3 runs to 15 residues. The CDR3 DNA follows: TGTGCCAGCAGCCAACCAAGCGGGAGAGGCGAGACCCAGTACTTC. Translating gives CASSQPSGRGETQYF.

This clonotype appeared a few times. The J gene is TRBJ1-5, the V gene TRBV27; maybe TRBD1 (5 bases). This CDR3 region has 18 residues. CDR1 and CDR2 from the germline V gene are MNHEY and SMNVEV (reference sequence). V dropped 6 bases and J dropped 0 bases, with 21 bases sitting between them. This CDR3 is CASSTNPVTAFSNQPQHF. In DNA, the CDR3 is TGTGCCAGCAGCACAAATCCGGTGACAGCATTTAGCAATCAGCCCCAGCATTTT.

The chain links TRBV6-6 to TRBJ1-5, with D perhaps TRBD1 (5 bases). Per germline, CDR1 MNHNY and CDR2 SVGAGI (reference sequence). The CDR3 length is 14 residues. V lost 4 bases and J 5 bases, leaving 12 bases between the germline ends. The CDR3 reads CASSSFGGDQPQHF. The CDR3 DNA reads TGTGCCAGCAGTTCCTTCGGGGGGGATCAGCCCCAGCATTTT.

J is TRBJ1-5 and V is TRBV28; TRBD1 matches at 8 bases. After removal of 2 bases from V and 3 bases from J, the junction contained 3 bases not matched to a gene. Germline V lookup: CDR1 MDHEN, CDR2 SYDVKM. This CDR3 has 15 residues. The DNA for the CDR3 is TGTGCCAGCAGTTTACGGGGACAGGTCAATCAGCCCCAGCATTTT. It codes for CASSLRGQVNQPQHF.